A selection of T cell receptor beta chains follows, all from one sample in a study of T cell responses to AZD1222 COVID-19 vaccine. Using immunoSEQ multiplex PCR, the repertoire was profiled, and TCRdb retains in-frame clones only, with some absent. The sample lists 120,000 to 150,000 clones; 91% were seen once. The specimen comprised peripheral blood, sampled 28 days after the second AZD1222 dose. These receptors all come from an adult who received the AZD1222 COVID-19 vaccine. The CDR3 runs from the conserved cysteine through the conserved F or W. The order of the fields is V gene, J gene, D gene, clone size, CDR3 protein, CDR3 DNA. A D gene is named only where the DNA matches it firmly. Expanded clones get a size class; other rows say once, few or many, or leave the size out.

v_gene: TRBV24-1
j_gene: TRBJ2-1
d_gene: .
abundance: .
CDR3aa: CATSDLGPPPEQFF
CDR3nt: TGTGCCACCAGTGATTTGGGGCCTCCGCCGGAGCAGTTCTTC

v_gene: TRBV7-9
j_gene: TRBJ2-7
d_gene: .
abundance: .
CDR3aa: CASSPARGQEQYF
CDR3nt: TGTGCCAGCAGCCCCGCTAGAGGGCAGGAGCAGTACTTC

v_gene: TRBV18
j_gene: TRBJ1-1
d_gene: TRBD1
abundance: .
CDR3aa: CASSPEQGVGTEAFF
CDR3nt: TGTGCCAGCTCACCCGAACAGGGGGTTGGAACTGAAGCTTTCTTT

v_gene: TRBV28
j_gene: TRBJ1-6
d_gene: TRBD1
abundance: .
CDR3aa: CASRGQYYNSPLHF
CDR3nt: TGTGCCAGCAGGGGACAGTACTATAATTCACCCCTCCACTTT

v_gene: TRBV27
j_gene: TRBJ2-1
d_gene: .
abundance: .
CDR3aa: CASSLRRIRSYNEQFF
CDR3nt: TGTGCCAGCAGTTTAAGAAGGATCCGTTCCTACAATGAGCAGTTCTTC

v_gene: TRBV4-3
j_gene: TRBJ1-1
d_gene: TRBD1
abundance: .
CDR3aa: CASSAQGSTEAFF
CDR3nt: TGCGCCAGCAGCGCACAGGGGAGCACTGAAGCTTTCTTT

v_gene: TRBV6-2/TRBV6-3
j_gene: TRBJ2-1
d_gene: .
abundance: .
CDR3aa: CASSIGDEQFF
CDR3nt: TGTGCCAGCAGCATAGGGGATGAGCAGTTCTTC

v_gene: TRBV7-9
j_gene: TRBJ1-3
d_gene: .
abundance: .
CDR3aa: CASSLSRGTGNTIYF
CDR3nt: TGTGCCAGCAGCTTATCGAGGGGCACTGGAAACACCATATATTTT

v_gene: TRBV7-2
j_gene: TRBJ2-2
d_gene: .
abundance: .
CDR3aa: CASSPQGLGELFF
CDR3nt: TGTGCCAGCAGCCCCCAGGGTCTAGGGGAGCTGTTTTTT

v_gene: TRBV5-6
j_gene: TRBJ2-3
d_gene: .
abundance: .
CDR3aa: CASSLLPSTDTQYF
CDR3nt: TGTGCCAGCAGCTTACTTCCTAGCACAGATACGCAGTATTTT

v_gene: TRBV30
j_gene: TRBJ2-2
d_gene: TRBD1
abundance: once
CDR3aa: CAGRYRDSATGELFF
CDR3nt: TGTGCCGGTCGTTATCGGGACAGTGCCACCGGGGAGCTGTTTTTT

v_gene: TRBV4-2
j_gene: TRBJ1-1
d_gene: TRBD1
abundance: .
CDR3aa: CASSQDRGLGGTEAFF
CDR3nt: TGTGCCAGCAGCCAAGACAGGGGGCTAGGAGGCACTGAAGCTTTCTTT

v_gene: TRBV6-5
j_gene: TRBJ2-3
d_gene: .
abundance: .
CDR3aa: CATLHQGADTQYF
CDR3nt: TGTGCCACCCTTCATCAGGGTGCAGATACGCAGTATTTT

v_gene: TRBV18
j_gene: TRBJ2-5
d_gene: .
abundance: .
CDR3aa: CASSLSRQETQYF
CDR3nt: TGTGCCAGCTCACTCTCAAGGCAAGAGACCCAGTACTTC

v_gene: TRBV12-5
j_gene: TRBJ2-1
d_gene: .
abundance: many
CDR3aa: CASGSASYNEQFF
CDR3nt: TGTGCTAGTGGTTCCGCCTCCTACAATGAGCAGTTCTTC

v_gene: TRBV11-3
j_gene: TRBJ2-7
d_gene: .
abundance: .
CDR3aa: CASSFRTAYEQYF
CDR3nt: TGTGCCAGCAGCTTTCGGACAGCCTACGAGCAGTACTTC

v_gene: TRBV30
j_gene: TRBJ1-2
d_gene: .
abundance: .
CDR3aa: CAWSGSHFFYGYTF
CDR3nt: TGTGCCTGGAGCGGCAGCCATTTCTTCTATGGCTACACCTTC

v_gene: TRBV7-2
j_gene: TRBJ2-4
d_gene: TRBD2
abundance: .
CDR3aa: CASSPQRGSLNIQYF
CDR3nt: TGTGCCAGCAGCCCCCAGCGGGGGTCCCTGAACATTCAGTACTTC

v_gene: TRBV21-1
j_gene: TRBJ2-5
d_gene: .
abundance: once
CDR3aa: CASSKRGGQQETQYF
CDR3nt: TGTGCCAGCAGCAAACGTGGGGGACAGCAAGAGACCCAGTACTTC

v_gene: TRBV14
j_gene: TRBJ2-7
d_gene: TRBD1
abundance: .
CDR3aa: CASSQGQGAKEQYF
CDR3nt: TGTGCCAGCAGCCAAGGACAGGGGGCGAAAGAGCAGTACTTC

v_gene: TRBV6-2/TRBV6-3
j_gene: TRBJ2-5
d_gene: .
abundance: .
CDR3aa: CASSVAETQYF
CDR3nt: TGTGCCAGCAGCGTAGCGGAGACCCAGTACTTC

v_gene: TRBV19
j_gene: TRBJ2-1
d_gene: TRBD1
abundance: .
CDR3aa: CASRGDSYNEQFF
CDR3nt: TGTGCCAGTAGAGGGGACAGTTACAATGAGCAGTTCTTC

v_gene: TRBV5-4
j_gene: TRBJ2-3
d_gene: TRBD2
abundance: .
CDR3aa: CASSLGASGGRGTDTQYF
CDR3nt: TGTGCCAGCAGCCTGGGGGCTAGCGGGGGGAGGGGTACAGATACGCAGTATTTT

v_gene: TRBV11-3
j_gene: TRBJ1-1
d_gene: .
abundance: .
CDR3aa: CASRGAFDTEAFF
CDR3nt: TGTGCCAGCCGGGGGGCGTTCGACACTGAAGCTTTCTTT

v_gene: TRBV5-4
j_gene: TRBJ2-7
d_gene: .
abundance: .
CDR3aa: CASSLASGLYEQYF
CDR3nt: TGTGCCAGCAGCTTGGCAAGTGGTCTCTACGAGCAGTACTTC